This is a list of T cell receptor beta chains from one sample in a study of patients and donors after allogeneic stem cell transplantation. TCRdb reprocessed the RT-PCR reads with MiXCR, giving one entry per CDR3 protein. The data show 150,000 to 200,000 distinct CDR3 sequences, about 24% seen once. Sequencing used blood, either unsorted or a sorted T cell fraction (not recorded which). Every receptor here comes from a human donor who was either an allogeneic HSCT recipient or a stem cell or donor lymphocyte infusion donor (not recorded which). It is not recorded whose cells these are; they may come from a transplant donor. Both conserved end residues are part of each CDR3. A D gene is named only where the DNA matches it firmly. The size of a clone is reported for some rows only, either as once, few or many, or as a class for expanded clones.

d_call	clone_size	v_call	j_call	cdr3_nt	cdr3_aa
.	.	TRBV7-7	TRBJ2-3	TGTGCTAGCAGCTTAATGGGCACAGATACGCAGTATTTT	CASSLMGTDTQYF
.	few	TRBV20-1	TRBJ1-3	TGCAGTGCTAGGCAATCCCTTGGAAACACCATATATTTT	CSARQSLGNTIYF
TRBD1	.	TRBV7-7	TRBJ1-2	TGTGCTAGCAGCCCGCTCCTGACAGGGGGTGCCTATGGCTACACCTTC	CASSPLLTGGAYGYTF
.	.	TRBV6-5	TRBJ1-6	TGTGCCAGCAAGATGGGACTCCAATCCCCCCTCCACTTT	CASKMGLQSPLHF
.	few	TRBV12-3/TRBV12-4	TRBJ2-7	TGTGCCAGCAAAGACGGGACTTACTACGAGCAGTACTTC	CASKDGTYYEQYF
.	few	TRBV29-1	TRBJ1-4	TGCAGCTTCACGGGTCGGGGGGCCGAGGAAAAACTGTTTTTT	CSFTGRGAEEKLFF
.	few	TRBV5-1	TRBJ1-2	TGCGCCAGCAGCTTGGGGCTGTCTAACTATGGCTACACCTTC	CASSLGLSNYGYTF
TRBD1	.	TRBV4-3	TRBJ2-1	TGCGCCAGCAGCCAAGATGCCCTTCGGGACAGGGAATACAATGAGCAGTTCTTC	CASSQDALRDREYNEQFF
TRBD2	few	TRBV20-1	TRBJ2-1	TGCAGTGCTATAACTAGCGGGGGGGCGTATGAGCAGTTCTTC	CSAITSGGAYEQFF
.	.	TRBV24-1	TRBJ1-5	TGTGCCACCAGTGAGCCCCCGGCGAGGGGCTTTAGCAATCAGCCCCAGCATTTT	CATSEPPARGFSNQPQHF
.	.	TRBV6-5	TRBJ2-3	TGTGCCAGCAGTTACTCAGGACATGCCACAGATACGCAGTATTTT	CASSYSGHATDTQYF
.	few	TRBV29-1	TRBJ2-3	TGCAGCGTCGACAGGTCGCTCACAGATACGCAGTATTTT	CSVDRSLTDTQYF
TRBD2	few	TRBV15	TRBJ2-2	TGTGCCACCAGCAGACCCAGCCCCAGCGGGAGGAACACCGGGGAGCTGTTTTTT	CATSRPSPSGRNTGELFF
.	once	TRBV9	TRBJ2-3	TGTGCCAGCAGCTCCTGGGGAGCAGATACGCAGTATTTT	CASSSWGADTQYF
TRBD1	.	TRBV4-3	TRBJ1-6	TGCGCCAGCAGCCAAGATATACAGGGGGGATCACCCCTCCACTTT	CASSQDIQGGSPLHF
TRBD1	few	TRBV5-1	TRBJ2-7	TGCGCCAGCAGCTCGACAGGGTCCTACGAGCAGTACTTC	CASSSTGSYEQYF
.	.	TRBV30	TRBJ2-5	TGTGCCTGGAGTGTACCCGTCGGTTCGGAGACCCAGTACTTC	CAWSVPVGSETQYF
.	once	TRBV2	TRBJ2-1	TGTGCCAGCAGGGTACAATGGACCCTCAATGAGCAGTTCTTC	CASRVQWTLNEQFF
.	many	TRBV15	TRBJ1-5	TGTGCCACCAGCAGAGATAAGACAAGCAATCAGCCCCAGCATTTT	CATSRDKTSNQPQHF
.	.	TRBV11-3	TRBJ2-1	TGTGCCAGCAGCTTACACCCTTACAATGAGCAGTTCTTC	CASSLHPYNEQFF
TRBD1	.	TRBV15	TRBJ2-2	TGTGCCACCAGCAGAGACAGGGGGAAAACCGGGGAGCTGTTTTTT	CATSRDRGKTGELFF
.	few	TRBV12-3/TRBV12-4	TRBJ2-1	TGTGCCAGCAGTTTTGGGACCCACAATGAGCAGTTCTTC	CASSFGTHNEQFF
.	.	TRBV7-3	TRBJ1-1	TGTGCCAGCAGCTTACTACCGGGCAAGAACACTGAAGCTTTCTTT	CASSLLPGKNTEAFF
.	few	TRBV6-6	TRBJ2-7	TGTGCCAGCAGCCCGAGCACTATGAGCTCCTACGAGCAGTACTTC	CASSPSTMSSYEQYF
.	.	TRBV14	TRBJ1-2	TGTGCCAGCAGCCTCCAGCCAGGCCCTCTTTTTCTTGGCTACACCTTC	CASSLQPGPLFLGYTF
.	.	TRBV3-1	TRBJ2-5	TGTGCCAGCAGCCTTCGGACCGTACAAGAGACCCAGTACTTC	CASSLRTVQETQYF
.	few	TRBV7-9	TRBJ1-1	TGTGCCAGCAGCTCTGGAGGTTGGGGGCCGAGGGACACTGAAGCTTTCTTT	CASSSGGWGPRDTEAFF
TRBD1	many	TRBV12-3/TRBV12-4	TRBJ1-2	TGTGCCAGCAGCATAGGGACAGCCTATGGCTACACCTTC	CASSIGTAYGYTF
.	few	TRBV18	TRBJ1-1	TGTGCCAGCTCCCCCAGGGTTGGGGACACTGAAGCTTTCTTT	CASSPRVGDTEAFF
TRBD1	few	TRBV12-3/TRBV12-4	TRBJ2-7	TGTGCCAGCAGTCTAGGGGGCGCCGGGTCCTACGAGCAGTACTTC	CASSLGGAGSYEQYF
TRBD1	few	TRBV7-8	TRBJ1-1	TGTGCCAGCAGCTTATCAGGGGGCGATGTGACTGAAGCTTTCTTT	CASSLSGGDVTEAFF
TRBD2	few	TRBV20-1	TRBJ2-7	TGCAGTGCTAGAGCAGGCGGGACCGCGCGGGGGGAGCAGTACTTC	CSARAGGTARGEQYF
.	few	TRBV20-1	TRBJ1-2	TGCAGTGCTCCAAAGGGGGAATACTATGGCTACACCTTC	CSAPKGEYYGYTF
TRBD1	.	TRBV29-1	TRBJ1-1	TGCAGCGTTGCCTCTACAGGGGGCAGGACTGAAGCTTTCTTT	CSVASTGGRTEAFF
.	.	TRBV4-1	TRBJ1-1	TGCGCCAGCAGCCAATTGAGTAACAGGAACACTGAAGCTTTCTTT	CASSQLSNRNTEAFF
.	.	TRBV20-1	TRBJ2-7	TGCAGTGCTTCCACACCTAGCGACGAGCAGTACTTC	CSASTPSDEQYF
TRBD2	.	TRBV5-5	TRBJ2-1	TGTGCCAGCAGCTTGGTCCCCGCCGCACTAGCGGGAGTTTTTATTTTTCAGGATGAGCAGTTCTTC	CASSLVPAALAGVFIFQDEQFF
.	few	TRBV12-3/TRBV12-4	TRBJ1-2	TGTGCCAGCAGTTTTCATTTGGACCGAGACTATGGCTACACCTTC	CASSFHLDRDYGYTF
TRBD2	.	TRBV12-3/TRBV12-4	TRBJ2-2	TGTGCCAGCAGTTTCCCTAGCGGGGTGCGGGAGCTGTTTTTT	CASSFPSGVRELFF
TRBD2	.	TRBV7-2	TRBJ2-3	TGTGCCAGCAGCTTTCTAGCGGGGGGAGTCTCAGATACGCAGTATTTT	CASSFLAGGVSDTQYF
.	few	TRBV5-1	TRBJ1-2	TGCGCCAGCAGCTTGGCGGGGGGCGATGGCTACACCTTC	CASSLAGGDGYTF
.	few	TRBV4-1	TRBJ1-5	TGCGCCAGCAGCCAGGGTAATAGCAATCAGCCCCAGCATTTT	CASSQGNSNQPQHF
TRBD1	few	TRBV7-7	TRBJ2-1	TGTGCCAGCAGCCCTTACAGGGGGCGCTGGGATGAGCAGTTCTTC	CASSPYRGRWDEQFF
.	.	TRBV5-1	TRBJ2-5	TGCGCCAGCAGCTTTTCCGCCGAAGAGACCCAGTACTTC	CASSFSAEETQYF
.	.	TRBV12-3/TRBV12-4	TRBJ1-5	TGTGCCAGCAGTTTGGGGACGTTTAATCAGCCCCAGCATTTT	CASSLGTFNQPQHF
.	many	TRBV7-9	TRBJ1-2	TGTGCCAGCAGCTTTCTCGGGGGCGACCCCGTAGGGCATGGCTACACCTTC	CASSFLGGDPVGHGYTF
TRBD1	.	TRBV10-3	TRBJ2-1	TGTGCCATCAGGGACAGGGGGGGAACCTACAATGAGCAGTTCTTC	CAIRDRGGTYNEQFF
TRBD2	.	TRBV12-3/TRBV12-4	TRBJ2-5	TGTGCCAGCAGTAGACCGGGACTAGCGGACTTAGAGACCCAGTACTTC	CASSRPGLADLETQYF
.	.	TRBV11-1	TRBJ2-3	TGTGCCAGCAGCTTAGAATGGGACAAGACGGATACGCAGTATTTT	CASSLEWDKTDTQYF